This is a list of T cell receptor beta chains from one sample in a study of CD8+ T cells in alopecia areata. Some clones are missing from TCRdb's copy, which holds only in-frame ones; the method was immunoSEQ multiplex PCR. The table shows about 220,000 clones, with under 75% occurring only once. The sample consisted of CD4+ T cells sorted from blood, taken at week 4, from a patient treated with tofacitinib. The source is a human donor with alopecia areata. Each CDR3 is given with its conserved first and last residue. D genes are given only for firm matches. Size is omitted from some rows. Given values are once, few, many or a class for expanded clones.

>TRBJ1-5|TRBV19|few|-
CASSIMAGFNQPQHF
TGTGCCAGTAGTATAATGGCGGGATTTAATCAGCCCCAGCATTTT
>TRBJ2-5|TRBV7-3|-|-
CASSLEVAETQYF
TGTGCCAGCAGCCTCGAGGTGGCGGAGACCCAGTACTTC
>TRBJ2-1|TRBV7-9|few|TRBD2
CASSAYSLAVGSNEQFF
TGTGCCAGCAGCGCTTATAGCCTAGCGGTCGGGTCCAATGAGCAGTTCTTC
>TRBJ1-1|TRBV6-5|-|TRBD1
CASRPDRGFTEAFF
TGTGCCAGCAGACCGGACAGGGGGTTCACTGAAGCTTTCTTT
>TRBJ1-1|TRBV29-1|-|-
CSVRGNTEAFF
TGCAGCGTTCGGGGGAACACTGAAGCTTTCTTT
>TRBJ2-1|TRBV14|-|-
CASSQDKASGLLNEQFF
TGTGCCAGCAGCCAAGATAAAGCCTCTGGTCTACTCAATGAGCAGTTCTTC
>TRBJ2-1|TRBV30|few|TRBD2
CAWSGLADGYNEQFF
TGTGCCTGGAGTGGACTAGCGGACGGCTACAATGAGCAGTTCTTC
>TRBJ2-3|TRBV5-1|-|TRBD2
CASSFRPSGEVTQYF
TGCGCCAGCAGCTTTAGGCCTAGCGGGGAAGTTACGCAGTATTTT
>TRBJ2-7|TRBV18|-|-
CASSLPGSYEQYF
TGTGCCAGCTCACTGCCCGGCTCCTACGAGCAGTACTTC
>TRBJ2-1|TRBV10-3|-|-
CAISDQRRKDEQFF
TGTGCCATCAGTGACCAGCGCCGGAAGGATGAGCAGTTCTTC
>TRBJ1-1|TRBV4-1|-|-
CASSQFKGLDTEAFF
TGCGCCAGCAGCCAATTTAAGGGGTTGGACACTGAAGCTTTCTTT
>TRBJ2-1|TRBV27|-|TRBD2
CASSLNRLAGPRFEQFF
TGTGCCAGCAGTTTAAATCGACTAGCGGGGCCCCGGTTTGAGCAGTTCTTC
>TRBJ2-5|TRBV7-2|-|TRBD2
CASSAVAGVTGETQYF
TGTGCCAGCAGCGCCGTGGCGGGGGTTACCGGGGAGACCCAGTACTTC
>TRBJ2-1|TRBV14|few|TRBD2
CASSELRRDYFANEQFF
TGTGCCAGCAGCGAACTAAGGCGGGACTATTTTGCCAATGAGCAGTTCTTC
>TRBJ2-5|TRBV29-1|-|TRBD1
CSAVDRGLFQETQYF
TGCAGCGCGGTGGACAGGGGTCTTTTCCAAGAGACCCAGTACTTC
>TRBJ2-7|TRBV27|-|-
CASSRRYSMDEQYF
TGTGCCAGCAGCAGGCGGTATTCAATGGACGAGCAGTACTTC
>TRBJ1-2|TRBV2|-|-
CASSERALNYGYTF
TGTGCCAGCAGTGAACGGGCCCTTAACTATGGCTACACCTTC
>TRBJ2-5|TRBV29-1|-|TRBD1
CSMGQGDGETQYF
TGCAGCATGGGACAGGGGGACGGAGAGACCCAGTACTTC
>TRBJ2-4|TRBV15|few|TRBD2
CATSRLAGGANIQYF
TGTGCCACCAGCAGACTAGCGGGCGGGGCAAACATTCAGTACTTC
>TRBJ2-3|TRBV6-5|few|-
CASSGSRTDTQYF
TGTGCCAGCAGTGGGTCCCGCACAGATACGCAGTATTTT
>TRBJ2-4|TRBV4-2|-|TRBD1
CASSQQQGVLNIQYF
TGTGCCAGCAGCCAACAACAGGGGGTCCTAAACATTCAGTACTTC
>TRBJ2-2|TRBV6-1|-|-
CASVMQGTTGELFF
TGTGCCAGTGTTATGCAGGGAACCACCGGGGAGCTGTTTTTT
>TRBJ2-6|TRBV4-3|-|-
CASSQDGSSGANVLTF
TGCGCCAGCAGCCAGGACGGGAGCTCTGGGGCCAACGTCCTGACTTTC
>TRBJ1-1|TRBV29-1|-|-
CSVAGQNNPTEAFF
TGCAGCGTTGCAGGACAGAACAACCCCACTGAAGCTTTCTTT
>TRBJ2-5|TRBV4-3|few|TRBD2
CASSPLAGAQETQYF
TGCGCCAGCAGCCCCCTAGCGGGGGCCCAAGAGACCCAGTACTTC
>TRBJ2-3|TRBV12-5|-|TRBD1
CASGGQGGTDTQYF
TGTGCTAGTGGTGGACAGGGGGGCACAGATACGCAGTATTTT
>TRBJ2-7|TRBV29-1|-|-
CSVVWLSEQYF
TGCAGCGTTGTTTGGTTGAGCGAGCAGTACTTC